This T cell receptor beta chain was captured by sequencing in a study of human T cells and chemical hapten exposure. Specified time point: pre-sensitization, week 0. As for treatment: therapeutic diphenylcyclopropenone sensitization with weekly scalp DPC. A note on this clonotype: Its antigen is unknown.

As the library was built, unique molecular identifiers were attached to individual cDNA molecules. TCRdb recomputed calls from the RACE reads with MiXCR, one row per CDR3 protein. Of about 77,000 distinct CDR3 sequences listed, 14% are singletons. Study findings and constraints: The study found that DPC sensitization did not change TCRs above 1 in 1000 frequency. Expanded TCRs created a significantly greater count of big CDR3 similarity clusters than controls did.

The CDR3 sequence is 15 residues long. V was shortened by 6 bases and J by 3 bases, with 14 bases between the two germline ends. The clonotype was recovered from a woman between 50 and 59 years old with alopecia areata. Some clones in this sample may be carry-over from other donors' samples. This specimen consisted of whole blood, obtained in connection with sensitization to the hapten diphenylcyclopropenone (DPC). V gene TRBV12-3 or TRBV12-4 combines with J gene TRBJ2-2; D might be TRBD1 or TRBD2, each matching 5 bases. In DNA form, the CDR3 reads TGTGCCAGCAGCTCCCTTGGGGGATACACCGGGGAGCTGTTTTTT. Amino acid sequence: CASSSLGGYTGELFF.